This T cell receptor (beta chain) was found in a study of blood T cell repertoires in COVID-19. Only in-frame clones appear in the TCRdb table, and some are missing; sequencing was by immunoSEQ multiplex PCR. The sample has approximately 120,000 clones; 65% to 90% are singletons. Looked up from germline, CDR1 is SEHNR and CDR2 is FQNEAQ (reference sequence). This CDR3 has 12 residues. V lost 7 bases, J lost 7 bases, and 12 bases lay in between. The receptor's source is a man older than 75 with active or convalescent COVID-19. The sample comprised peripheral blood. The chain recombines TRBV7-9 with TRBJ2-3; D not certain. CDR3 in amino acids: CASKIIRNTQYF. CDR3 coding DNA: TGTGCCAGCAAGATTATCAGGAATACGCAGTATTTT.